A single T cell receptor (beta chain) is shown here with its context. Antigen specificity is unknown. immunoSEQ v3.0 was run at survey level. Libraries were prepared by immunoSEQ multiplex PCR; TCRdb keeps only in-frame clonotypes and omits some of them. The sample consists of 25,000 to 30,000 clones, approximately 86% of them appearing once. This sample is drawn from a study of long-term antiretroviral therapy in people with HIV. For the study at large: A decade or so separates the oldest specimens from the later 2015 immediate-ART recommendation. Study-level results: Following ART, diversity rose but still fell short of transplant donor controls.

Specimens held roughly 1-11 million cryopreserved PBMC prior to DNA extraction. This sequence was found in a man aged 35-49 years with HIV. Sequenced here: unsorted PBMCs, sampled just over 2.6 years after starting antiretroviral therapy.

CDR3 in DNA: TGCAGCGTTGAAGGGGGCGGCAGGGGGCTATCGGACGAGCAGTTCTTC. This sequence encodes CSVEGGGRGLSDEQFF. The V gene is TRBV29-1, the J gene TRBJ2-1, with TRBD1 matching over 8 bases. The CDR3 runs to 16 residues. CDR1 SQVTM and CDR2 ANQGSEA come from the germline V gene. J was trimmed by 10 bases and V by 1 base; bases with no gene match: 15.